This T cell receptor beta chain appears in the sequencing data of a study of early stage breast cancer tumors. Study information: Each sample averaged around 10-fold read coverage. Points from the study as a whole: Comparing each tissue with blood distinguished tumor from normal in about 85% of the 16 patients.

The CDR3 is 13 amino acids. V shed 2 bases, J shed 8 bases, and the junction held 4 bases outside the gene matches. Germline lookup yields CDR1 MGHDK and CDR2 SYGVNS. Libraries were prepared by immunoSEQ multiplex PCR; TCRdb keeps only in-frame clonotypes and omits some of them. The sample has about 51,000 clones, more than 70% seen once. A word on this clone: Its antigen is as yet unknown.

Specimen: blood. The V and J genes are TRBV25-1 and TRBJ1-2, with 8 bases identical to TRBD1. The source of this sequence is a person aged 35 to 50 with breast cancer. The CDR3 DNA follows: TGTGCCAGCAGTGAACCGGACAGGGCGGGCTACACCTTC. Encoded protein: CASSEPDRAGYTF.